This T cell receptor beta chain derives from a study of T cell responses to AZD1222 COVID-19 vaccine. The CDR3 length is 16 residues. Germline V gene sequence: CDR1 LNHDA, CDR2 SQIVND (reference sequence). The ends lost 4 bases at V and 4 bases at J; junction bases unmatched: 10. Notes on the study in general: Following two doses of AZD1222, Spike-specific TCR breadth and depth rose.

Of note for this clone: The antigen is unknown.

Assay used: immunoSEQ multiplex PCR; TCRdb lists only in-frame clones, some missing. The sample includes about 84,000 clones, 80% to 90% of them seen just once. The TCR sequence derives from an adult in good health. This material consisted of peripheral blood, taken on day 0 of AZD1222 vaccination. The rearrangement uses TRBV19 and TRBJ2-4; 7 positions match TRBD2. Written as DNA, the CDR3 is TGTGCCAGTAGTAAGTCGGGGGGTAAGGTTAAAAACATTCAGTACTTC. This translates into CASSKSGGKVKNIQYF.